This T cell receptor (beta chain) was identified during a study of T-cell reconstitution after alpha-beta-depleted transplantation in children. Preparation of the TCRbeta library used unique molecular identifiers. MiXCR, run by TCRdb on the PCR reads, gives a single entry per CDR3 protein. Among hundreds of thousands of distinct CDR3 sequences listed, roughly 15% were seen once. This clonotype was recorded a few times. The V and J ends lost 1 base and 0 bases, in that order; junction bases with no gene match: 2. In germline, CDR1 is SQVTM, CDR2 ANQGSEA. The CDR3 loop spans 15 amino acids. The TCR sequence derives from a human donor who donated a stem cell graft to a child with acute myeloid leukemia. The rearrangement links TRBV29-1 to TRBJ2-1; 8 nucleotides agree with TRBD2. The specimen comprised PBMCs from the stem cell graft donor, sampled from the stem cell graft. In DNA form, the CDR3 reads TGCAGCGTTGAAGCACTAGCGGTCTCCTACAATGAGCAGTTCTTC. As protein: CSVEALAVSYNEQFF.